The TCR beta chain described here comes from a study of tumor-infiltrating lymphocytes in primary liver carcinoma. About the research overall: Both sexes were represented among patients, who were 30 to 69 years old. Sample yields of productive TCRbeta reads, ranging from roughly 3.65 to 7.13 million, were similar across tissue types.

Germline DNA was also extracted, and blood RNA was taken from unsorted whole blood. Synthesis of TCR beta cDNA was carried out from 500 ng total RNA with a constant-region primer. Libraries of TCR beta came from three nested multiplex PCR rounds with slightly modified ARM-PCR. Each of the first two PCR rounds ran approximately 10 cycles with TRBV1-TRBV30 forward and C-beta reverse primers. TCRdb ran MiXCR on the multiplex PCR reads and lists one entry per CDR3 protein. Among over 250,000 distinct CDR3 sequences listed, roughly three fifths were seen once. V was cut by 2 bases and J by 4 bases, with 7 bases left in between. The CDR3 loop spans 13 amino acids. CDR1 is SGHDT and CDR2 is YYEEEE in the germline V gene. In this sample, this clonotype turned up a few times.

V usage is TRBV5-6 and J usage is TRBJ1-5; no definite D call. The origin of this receptor is a woman in her thirties with primary liver carcinoma and hepatitis B virus infection. Material: peripheral blood. The CDR3: CASSLTTNQPQHF. In DNA, the CDR3 is TGTGCCAGCAGCTTAACAACAAATCAGCCCCAGCATTTT.